This T cell receptor (beta chain) came from a study of blood T cell repertoires in COVID-19. Study-wide background: The study drew acute and convalescent COVID-19 samples from the United States, Italy and Spain. PBMCs, B-cell-depleted T cells, or T cells were the source of the cDNA or gDNA that made up the material.

In the original analysis: Estimation of nucleated cell counts relied on the amplification of reference gene primers. The assay was immunoSEQ multiplex PCR, and TCRdb's table has in-frame clones only and misses some. The V and J calls and clone size were taken over from that table, and D and trimming were inferred from the DNA. The sample lists under 100,000 clones; approximately 88% were seen once. This CDR3 is 14 amino acids long. Trimming shortened V by 4 bases and J by 3 bases, and 12 bases separated the two germline ends. CDR1 KGHSH and CDR2 LQKENI come from the germline V gene. The source is a woman between 65 and 79 years old with acute or convalescent COVID-19. The specimen was peripheral blood. The gene calls are TRBV18 and TRBJ1-1, with a possible D match to TRBD1 (5 bases). In nucleotides, the CDR3 is TGTGCCAGCTCACGGGGAGGGGTGGACACTGAAGCTTTCTTT. It encodes CASSRGGVDTEAFF.